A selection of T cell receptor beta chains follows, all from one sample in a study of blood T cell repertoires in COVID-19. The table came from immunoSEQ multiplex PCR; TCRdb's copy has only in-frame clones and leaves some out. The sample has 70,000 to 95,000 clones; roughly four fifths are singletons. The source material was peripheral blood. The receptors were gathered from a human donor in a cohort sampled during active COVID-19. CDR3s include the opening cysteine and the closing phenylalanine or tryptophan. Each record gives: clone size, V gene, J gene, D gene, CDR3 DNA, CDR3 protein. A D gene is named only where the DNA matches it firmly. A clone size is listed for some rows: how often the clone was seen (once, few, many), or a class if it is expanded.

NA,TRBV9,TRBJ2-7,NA,TGTGCCAGCAGCGCAGCCGACAGCGCATCCTACGAGCAGTACTTC,CASSAADSASYEQYF
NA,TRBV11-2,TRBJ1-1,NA,TGTGCCAGCAGCTTAAAAGGGTTCGGGGGGAACACTGAAGCTTTCTTT,CASSLKGFGGNTEAFF
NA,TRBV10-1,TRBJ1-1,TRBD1,TGCGCCAGCTCGAAGGGGGACAGTAAGGAGGTGAACACTGAAGCTTTCTTT,CASSKGDSKEVNTEAFF
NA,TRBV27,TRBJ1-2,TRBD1,TGTGCCAGCAGTAGACAGGGTTTATATGGCTACACCTTC,CASSRQGLYGYTF
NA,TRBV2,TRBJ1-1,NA,TGTGCCAGCAGACAAAATCAGGGGTATAACACTGAAGCTTTCTTT,CASRQNQGYNTEAFF
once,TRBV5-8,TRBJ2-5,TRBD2,TGTGCCAGCAGCTTGTGGGGCGGGGGGGCCGTTGAGACCCAGTACTTC,CASSLWGGGAVETQYF
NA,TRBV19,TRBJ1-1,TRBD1,TGTGCCAGTAGTAAGCGGACAGGACAGAACACTGAAGCTTTCTTT,CASSKRTGQNTEAFF
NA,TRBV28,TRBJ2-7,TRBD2,TGTGCCAGCAGTTTAACTAGCGGGGGACCTCGGTCTGGGCAGTACTTC,CASSLTSGGPRSGQYF
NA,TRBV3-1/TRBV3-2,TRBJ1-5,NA,TGTGCCAGCAGCCAAAACTCAGGGCCCCAGCATTTT,CASSQNSGPQHF
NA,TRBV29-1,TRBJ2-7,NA,TGCAGCGTTACTCTTTCGTTCTACGAGCAGTACTTC,CSVTLSFYEQYF
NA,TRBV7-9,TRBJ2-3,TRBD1,TGTGCCAGCAGCCCTATTCCGGGACAGGGACTCGGTACGCAGTATTTT,CASSPIPGQGLGTQYF
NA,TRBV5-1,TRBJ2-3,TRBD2,TGCGCCAGCAGCTTGGAGGGGCGGGAGACGCAGTATTTT,CASSLEGRETQYF
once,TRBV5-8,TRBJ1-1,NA,TGTGCCAGCAGCCGATATACGGTAGCTTTCTTT,CASSRYTVAFF
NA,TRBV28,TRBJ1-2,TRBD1,TGTGCCAGCAGTTTAATACGGACAGGGGGTGCTGGCTACACCTTC,CASSLIRTGGAGYTF
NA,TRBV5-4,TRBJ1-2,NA,TGTGCCAGCAGCTTGGCCAGGGAGGGGTATGGCTACACCTTC,CASSLAREGYGYTF
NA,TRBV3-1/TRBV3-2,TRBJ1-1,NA,TGTGCCAGCAGCCAAGGGTTCAGGGCTAACACTGAAGCTTTCTTT,CASSQGFRANTEAFF
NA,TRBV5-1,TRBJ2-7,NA,TGCGCCAGCAGCTTCTCAGGGGACGAGCAGTACTTC,CASSFSGDEQYF
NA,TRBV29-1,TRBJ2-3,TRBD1,TGCAGCGTTGTAGTCCTTGGACAGGCAGATACGCAGTATTTT,CSVVVLGQADTQYF
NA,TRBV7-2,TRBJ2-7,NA,TGTGCCAGCAGCTCGAACAGGGTCAGGGGCTACGAGCAGTACTTC,CASSSNRVRGYEQYF
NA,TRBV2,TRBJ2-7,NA,TGTGCCAGTAGCAGGGAATCCGAGCAGTACTTC,CASSRESEQYF
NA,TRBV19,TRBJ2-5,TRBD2,TGTGCCAGTAGTATTGGCCTAGCGGGGGGGCCTCTCCAAGAGACCCAGTACTTC,CASSIGLAGGPLQETQYF
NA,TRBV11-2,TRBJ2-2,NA,TGTGCCAGCAGCCGGCGGGGGAACACCGGGGAGCTGTTTTTT,CASSRRGNTGELFF
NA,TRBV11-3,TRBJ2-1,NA,TGTGCCAGCAGCTCTGGGACTCTCACCTACAATGAGCAGTTCTTC,CASSSGTLTYNEQFF
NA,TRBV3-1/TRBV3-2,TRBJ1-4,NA,TGTGCCAGCAGCAATGGCATAACAACTAATGAAAAACTGTTTTTT,CASSNGITTNEKLFF
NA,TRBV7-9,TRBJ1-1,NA,TGTGCCAGCAGTTCCCAGGGGAACACTGAAGCTTTCTTT,CASSSQGNTEAFF
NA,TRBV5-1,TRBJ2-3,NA,TGCGCCAGCAGCTCCCAGGGATTCTCAGATACGCAGTATTTT,CASSSQGFSDTQYF
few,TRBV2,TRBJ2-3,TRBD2,TGTGCCAGCAGTGCGCGTGCTAGCGGGGACCATACGCAGTATTTT,CASSARASGDHTQYF
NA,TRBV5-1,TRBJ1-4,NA,TGCGCCAGCAGCAGTGGACAGACAACTAATGAAAAACTGTTTTTT,CASSSGQTTNEKLFF
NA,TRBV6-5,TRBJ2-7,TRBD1,TGTGCCAGCCGACGACAGGGCCGCGTGGGCGACGAGCAGTACTTC,CASRRQGRVGDEQYF
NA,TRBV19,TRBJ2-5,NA,TGTGCCAGTAGTACCCAGGTTAGAGAGACCCAGTACTTC,CASSTQVRETQYF
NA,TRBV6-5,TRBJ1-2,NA,TGTGCCAGTGTGATCAACGAGCGTCTCTATGGCTACACCTTC,CASVINERLYGYTF
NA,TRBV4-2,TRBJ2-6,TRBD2,TGTGCCAGCAGTAGAGGCGGGGGGGCAGCAGGCGGGGCCAACGTCCTGACTTTC,CASSRGGGAAGGANVLTF
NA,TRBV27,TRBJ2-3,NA,TGTGCCAGCAGTATAGATGGGCCTGAAGCAGATACGCAGTATTTT,CASSIDGPEADTQYF
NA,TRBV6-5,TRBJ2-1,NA,TGTGCCAGCACCGAGACACAGAGCTCCTACAATGAGCAGTTCTTC,CASTETQSSYNEQFF
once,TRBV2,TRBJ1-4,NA,TGTGCCAGCAGGGGAGGTCTTAATGAAAAACTGTTTTTT,CASRGGLNEKLFF
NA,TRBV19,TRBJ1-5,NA,TGTGCCAGTAGTATTCGGGGAGGCGGTCAGCCCCAGCATTTT,CASSIRGGGQPQHF
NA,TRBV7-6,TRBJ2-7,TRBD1,TGTGCCAGCAGCGCCCCGGGACAGGGCTACGAGCAGTACTTC,CASSAPGQGYEQYF
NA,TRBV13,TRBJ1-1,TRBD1,TGTGCCAGCAGCCCCCGACAGGGTGGCACTGAAGCTTTCTTT,CASSPRQGGTEAFF
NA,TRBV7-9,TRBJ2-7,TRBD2,TGTGCCAGCAGCCAGGGACTAGCGGCCTCCTACGAGCAGTACTTC,CASSQGLAASYEQYF
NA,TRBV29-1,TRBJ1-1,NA,TGCAGCGGAGCCTCTGGGAACACTGAAGCTTTCTTT,CSGASGNTEAFF
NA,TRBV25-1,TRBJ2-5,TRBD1,TGTGCCAGCAGACCCACCGGGACAGGGGTTGTGGAGACCCAGTACTTC,CASRPTGTGVVETQYF
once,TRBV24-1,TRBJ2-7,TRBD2,TGTGCCACCAGTGATTTCTGGCGGGGGGTGTGGTACGAGCAGTACTTC,CATSDFWRGVWYEQYF
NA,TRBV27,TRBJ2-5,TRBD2,TGTGCCAGCAGTTTAGAGCGGGGCCAAGAGACCCAGTACTTC,CASSLERGQETQYF
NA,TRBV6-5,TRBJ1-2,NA,TGTGCCAGCAGCCTGACATTGAACTATGGCTACACCTTC,CASSLTLNYGYTF
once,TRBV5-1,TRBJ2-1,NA,TGCGCCAGCCGTTCGGGCAGCGGAATCTCCTACAATGAGCAGTTCTTC,CASRSGSGISYNEQFF
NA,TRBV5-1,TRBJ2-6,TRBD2,TGCGCCAGCAGCTTGGGGAGACTAGCGGCCAGACTCTCTGGGGCCAACGTCCTGACTTTC,CASSLGRLAARLSGANVLTF
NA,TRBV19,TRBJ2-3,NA,TGTGCCAGTAGTACCCCCCCCAGGACAGATACGCAGTATTTT,CASSTPPRTDTQYF
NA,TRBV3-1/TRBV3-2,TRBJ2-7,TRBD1,TGTGCCAGCAGCCTAAGGGACAGCCACGAGCAGTACTTC,CASSLRDSHEQYF
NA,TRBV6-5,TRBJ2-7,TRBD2,TGTGCCAGCAGGACCGGGACTAGCGGGGCCGAGCAGTACTTC,CASRTGTSGAEQYF
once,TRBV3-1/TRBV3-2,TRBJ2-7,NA,TGTGCCAGCAACCCAGGAGAGGGCGAGCAGTACTTC,CASNPGEGEQYF
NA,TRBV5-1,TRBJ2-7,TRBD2,TGCGCCAGCAGCTTGACTAGCGGGGGATACTCCTACGAGCAGTACTTC,CASSLTSGGYSYEQYF